The T cell receptor (beta chain) described here comes from a study of blood T cells in healthy people across ages (dated by TCRdb to the mid-2010s). Notes on the research overall: In model experiments, template switching captured about one uniquely barcoded TCR beta cDNA molecule for every two T cells. Age-related changes in TCR beta repertoire diversity were measured in the study by deep sequencing normalized with unique cDNA molecular identifiers. Donors were grouped into four age groups: young (average roughly 17 years), middle-aged (39), aged (around 56) and long-lived (approximately 75). To avoid experimental bias, donors of different ages were distributed randomly across sequencing lanes. Using the same blood draw, the study looked at two additional independent replicas of 1 million unique cDNA reads for two donors, one aged 18 to 30 and the other aged 80 or older. Paper-wide results and their limitations: Because donor CMV infection status was unknown, age-related changes in expanded clonotypes were potentially confounded. There was a strong correlation between observed TCR beta diversity and the percentage of naive T cells measured by flow cytometry. Observed TCR beta diversity per million T cells fell roughly linearly with age, and a significant reduction was already apparent by age about 36. Total diversity estimates from one million sequenced T cells were considered lower bounds and underestimates. Because profiling used bulk unsorted PBMCs, naive and antigen-experienced compartments could not be compared conclusively. Compared with the aged group, the long-lived group had more naive CD4+ T cells, fewer expanded clones and increased TCR diversity, a pattern suggesting age selection.

Concerning this clonotype itself: The antigen it recognizes is unknown. No base-level quality is on record; no much larger clone is a single base apart.

The CDR3 starts with the cysteine, ends with the phenylalanine, and has 14 residues. Only the CDR3 DNA stays, 42 bases, in frame from base 1. V is shortened by 2 bases, J by 11 bases, and the region joining them spans 19 bases. CDR1 and CDR2 (GTSNPN, SVGIG) derive from the germline V gene (reference sequence). The 39 donors, aged roughly 6 to 95 years, were systemically healthy Caucasian individuals from Russia. Roughly 10 milliliters of peripheral blood were drawn from each donor into EDTA-treated Vacutainer tubes. PBMCs were isolated by Ficoll-Paque density-gradient centrifugation, with at least 6.5 million obtained per sample. Trizol reagent was used to extract total RNA from the PBMCs, yielding at least 6 micrograms per sample. For every donor, flow cytometry on a PBMC aliquot measured the percentage of naive CD45RAhigh/CD27high T cells. Receptor amplification or capture employed 5' RACE. Sequencing took place on an Illumina HiSeq 2500. A second PCR of about 7 to 12 cycles was run with a J-beta primer mix and a sample-barcoded 5' primer. A unique molecular identifier was introduced onto each TCR beta cDNA molecule by a template-switch 5' adaptor carrying 12 random nucleotides. Each sample yielded at least 2.5 million CDR3-containing paired-end reads. All of the RNA was converted into first-strand cDNA using the Mint cDNA synthesis kit, with a TRBC-specific oligonucleotide serving as the primer. Following uracil-DNA glycosylase treatment, a first 18-cycle PCR with universal primers M1SS and BC2_uni_R was performed on all cDNA. In the paper's pipeline: For normalization, 1 million high-quality reads, each with a distinct molecular identifier, were randomly selected from each sample. Reads sharing molecular identifiers were discarded rather than binned into consensus sequences. MiTCR, run with a Q25 quality threshold and the strictest error-elimination algorithm, handled CDR3 identification, clonotype clustering and error correction. Lower-bound total TCR beta diversity was estimated with a nonparametric unseen species model using Euler transformation. TCRdb ran its own pipeline on the public reads, namely fastp trimming at Q25 and MiXCR clone calling, and kept in-frame beta chains. Every entry covers one CDR3 protein and lists the most common genes and DNA from its rows. The V and J calls were determined by TCRdb, not by the authors. The sample data list over 550,000 distinct CDR3 sequences, and approximately 30% of these were observed just once. The ten largest clones take up around 14% of the sample.

The sequence is built from TRBV30 and TRBJ1-5; the D segment cannot be called with confidence. Sequenced material: blood. This clonotype originated in an elderly woman in good health. The nucleotides read TGTGCCTGGAGTCTGGGAGGGTGGGATGCGGCCCAGCATTTT. Translated, it reads CAWSLGGWDAAQHF.